A single sample is the source of the 25 T cell receptor beta chains below, sequenced in a study of cytomegalovirus exposure and HLA in healthy donors. Both 60 Vbeta primers and 13 Jbeta primers went into the PCR. The protocol was immunoSEQ multiplex PCR, while the TCRdb copy is restricted to in-frame clones and leaves out a portion. Of 170,000 or so clones detected, around nine tenths appear once; the ten largest clones hold 1.5% to 2%. The material sequenced was PBMCs. The receptor set was obtained from a woman under 30 in good health and CMV-seronegative.

The chain carries TRBV19 and TRBJ2-2, with 7 bases fitting TRBD1. The CDR3 is 14 residues long. V dropped 8 bases and J dropped 0; count of bases not matched to a gene: 3. Germline V gene lookup returns CDR1 LNHDA and CDR2 SQIVND (reference sequence). The CDR3 DNA reads TGTGCCAGTGGGGACAGCCCGAACACCGGGGAGCTGTTTTTT. Translating it yields CASGDSPNTGELFF.

The chain carries TRBV5-4 and TRBJ2-7, with 7 nucleotides matching TRBD1. From germline, CDR1 is SGHNT and CDR2 YYREEE (reference sequence). J lost 11 bases, V lost 4 bases, and 12 bases had no gene match. This CDR3 region has 13 residues. The CDR3 region is CASSPILGGLEYF. Here the CDR3 DNA reads TGTGCCAGCAGCCCCATTTTAGGGGGCTTGGAGTACTTC.

The genes are TRBV7-9 and TRBJ1-2, with 8 bases fitting TRBD1. V lost 4 bases, J lost 7 bases, and 2 bases stayed unmatched. Germline assignment: CDR1 SEHNR and CDR2 FQNEAQ (reference sequence). The CDR3 extends over 12 amino acids. The CDR3 reads CASSSGQGGYTF. CDR3 nucleotides: TGTGCCAGCAGCTCCGGACAGGGTGGCTACACCTTC.

The genes are TRBV27 and TRBJ2-5, with TRBD1 as a possible D gene (5 bases). The CDR3 loop spans 15 amino acids. With 6 bases removed from V and 2 bases from J, the gap between germline ends came to 16 bases. Germline V gives CDR1 MNHEY, CDR2 SMNVEV (reference sequence). The CDR3 DNA is TGTGCCAGCAGACTAACTTTTCAGGGACAAGAGACCCAGTACTTC. Amino acid sequence: CASRLTFQGQETQYF.

This chain connects TRBV10-3 to TRBJ2-3; TRBD2 is a possible D gene (6 bases). Germline CDR1 is ENHRY and CDR2 is SYGVKD. V shed 4 bases and J shed 3 bases, with 11 bases lying between them. The length of the CDR3 is 14 residues. The CDR3 protein is CAISVREVTDTQYF. The CDR3, as DNA: TGTGCCATCAGTGTCAGGGAGGTGACAGATACGCAGTATTTT.

The chain links TRBV10-3 to TRBJ2-3, with 13 positions matching TRBD2. The junction had 8 bases not matched to a gene; V was cut back by 5 bases and J by 0 bases. Germline V CDR1 and CDR2: ENHRY, SYGVKD. The CDR3 length is 18 residues. The CDR3 region has the DNA TGTGCCATCAGTACTCCGGGGACTAGCGGGGCAAGCACAGATACGCAGTATTTT. Its translation is CAISTPGTSGASTDTQYF.

The rearrangement uses TRBV11-2 and TRBJ2-7, with 8 bases aligning to TRBD2. The length of the CDR3 is 16 residues. V was pared by 1 base and J by 7 bases, with 12 bases of the junction left unmatched. Per the germline V gene, CDR1 is SGHAT and CDR2 is FQNNGV. CDR3 sequence: CASSLAGVRGEREQYF. DNA for the CDR3: TGTGCCAGCAGCTTAGCAGGCGTGCGGGGGGAGCGGGAGCAGTACTTC.

This clone was counted a few times. The chain uses TRBV10-3 and TRBJ2-2; 7 nucleotides match TRBD1. Per the germline V gene, CDR1 is ENHRY and CDR2 is SYGVKD. This CDR3 is 15 amino acids long. V trimming: 6 bases; J trimming: 5 bases; junction bases outside the gene matches: 9. In nucleotides, the CDR3 is TGTGCCATCAGAGCCGGAACAGGGGATACCGGGGAGCTGTTTTTT. This sequence encodes CAIRAGTGDTGELFF.

The V gene is TRBV4-2, the J gene TRBJ2-7, with D possibly TRBD2 on 6 matching bases. The CDR3 covers 15 residues. The germline V and J ends were trimmed by 1 base and 6 bases, with 16 bases remaining between them. Germline V gives CDR1 LGHNA, CDR2 YNFKEQ. DNA of the CDR3: TGTGCCAGCAGCCAAGTTCTTCGGGAGAGCTCCGAGCAGTACTTC. It codes for CASSQVLRESSEQYF.

The chain joins TRBV5-1 to TRBJ2-7; 11 bases match TRBD1. The CDR3 spans 15 residues. Germline CDR1 SGHRS, CDR2 YFSETQ. The V gene end was trimmed by 0 bases and the J gene end by 3 bases; junction bases not matched to a gene: 2. The CDR3 reads CASSLVGTGGYEQYF. The CDR3 DNA is TGCGCCAGCAGCTTGGTGGGGACAGGGGGCTACGAGCAGTACTTC.

This clone was seen only once. The genes are TRBV7-2 and TRBJ2-1, with 10 bases lining up with TRBD2. The length of the CDR3 is 15 residues. Germline V lookup: CDR1 SGHTA, CDR2 FQGNSA. Losses at the gene ends were 5 bases for V and 6 bases for J; bases not matched to a gene: 7. The CDR3 protein is CASSRSGRAGNEQFF. CDR3 coding DNA: TGTGCCAGCAGCAGAAGCGGGAGGGCGGGCAATGAGCAGTTCTTC. Variable domain in full (rest from reference TRBV7-2 and TRBJ2-1): GAGVSQSPSNKVTEKGKDVELRCDPISGHTALYWYRQSLGQGLEFLIYFQGNSAPDKSGLPSDRFSAERTGGSVSTLTIQRTQQEDSAVYLCASSRSGRAGNEQFFGPGTRLTVL.

V is TRBV6-4 and J is TRBJ2-2; D unresolved. Germline V CDR1 and CDR2: MRHNA, SNTAGT. The germline V and J ends were trimmed by 7 bases and 3 bases, with 12 bases remaining between them. There are 14 residues in the CDR3. The CDR3 region has the DNA TGTGCCAGCAAGGCAGGTCCGTACACCGGGGAGCTGTTTTTT. The encoded protein is CASKAGPYTGELFF.

This clone was seen once. The CDR3, as DNA: TGCGCCAGCAGCTTGGATAGAGCAGCGAGAGAAGCTTTCTTT. This encodes CASSLDRAAREAFF. The chain carries TRBV5-1 and TRBJ1-1; D is ambiguous. Between the trimmed V and J ends, which lost 0 bases and 8 bases, there was a span of 14 bases. The CDR3 is made up of 14 amino acids. Germline V gives CDR1 SGHRS, CDR2 YFSETQ.

The chain joins TRBV5-1 to TRBJ1-2; D is unresolved. Germline V gene data show CDR1 as SGHRS and CDR2 as YFSETQ. V lost 6 bases and J 8 bases, leaving 11 bases between the germline ends. The length of the CDR3 is 11 residues. The CDR3 is CASNEGDGYTF. The CDR3 region has the DNA TGCGCCAGCAACGAGGGCGACGGCTACACCTTC.

V and J are TRBV28 and TRBJ2-7, with D tentatively TRBD1 (7 bases). Per germline, CDR1 MDHEN and CDR2 SYDVKM. Trimming left V 8 bases short and J 7 bases short, with 18 bases between. This CDR3 comprises 13 residues. The CDR3 DNA follows: TGTGCCAGCGGGGGGACAGTCCCCCTGGAGCAGTACTTC. Translated: CASGGTVPLEQYF.

The chain carries TRBV7-8 and TRBJ1-1, with no clear D. V was cut by 0 bases and J by 1 base, with 21 bases left in between. The CDR3 loop spans 19 amino acids. The germline V gene has CDR1 SGHVS and CDR2 FQNEAQ. The CDR3 nucleotides read TGTGCCAGCAGCTTAGCGCGCCTTGTCCAGGTTACCCGGAACACTGAAGCTTTCTTT. This translates into CASSLARLVQVTRNTEAFF.

The rearrangement links TRBV5-1 to TRBJ2-5; 10 bases are a match to TRBD2. V dropped 5 bases and J dropped 0; count of bases not matched to a gene: 4. CDR1 is SGHRS and CDR2 is YFSETQ in the germline V gene. The CDR3 has 15 residues. CDR3 loop: CASSDGLADQETQYF. As DNA, the CDR3 is TGCGCCAGCAGTGACGGACTAGCGGACCAAGAGACCCAGTACTTC.

This clone was counted once. This chain uses TRBV28 with TRBJ2-3; TRBD1 is a possible D gene (6 bases). Germline V CDR1 and CDR2: MDHEN, SYDVKM. V shed 7 bases and J shed 10 bases, with 15 bases lying between them. CDR3 length equals 12 residues. The CDR3 DNA sequence: TGTGCCAGCAACGACCCGGGACACGCGCAGTATTTT. It translates to CASNDPGHAQYF. Variable domain in full (rest from reference TRBV28 and TRBJ2-3): DVKVTQSSRYLVKRTGEKVFLECVQDMDHENMFWYRQDPGLGLRLIYFSYDVKMKEKGDIPEGYSVSREKKERFSLILESASTNQTSMYLCASNDPGHAQYFGPGTRLTVL.

As to this clone: At one boundary the junction diverges from the germline segment, which might be a read error. This sample also contains other DNA sequences that code for the same CDR3. V and J are TRBV2 and TRBJ2-7; the match to TRBD2 covers 9 bases. CDR3 size: 15 residues. Germline CDR1 reads SNHLY; CDR2 reads FYNNEI. The CDR3 DNA reads as TGTGCCAGCAGTTCCCGCGGAGCGGGGGGACAAAGGCTGAACTTC. Translating it yields CASSSRGAGGQRLNF.

The chain combines TRBV19 with TRBJ2-3, with D maybe TRBD2 (6 bases). Germline-derived CDR1 and CDR2 are LNHDA and SQIVND (reference sequence). This CDR3 has 14 amino acids. The V end was cut by 7 bases, the J end by 0 bases, with 11 bases between. As DNA, the CDR3 is TGTGCCAGTACCGCCGGGACTAGCACAGATACGCAGTATTTT. Its protein product is CASTAGTSTDTQYF.

This sequence joins TRBV28 and TRBJ2-2; 7 nucleotides agree with TRBD2. Germline loops: CDR1 MDHEN, CDR2 SYDVKM. The CDR3 extends over 18 amino acids. The V and J ends lost 1 base and 0 bases, in that order; junction bases with no gene match: 8. CDR3 bases: TGTGCCAGCAGTTTATTGGTCGGAACTAGCGCGAACACCGGGGAGCTGTTTTTT. Its protein product is CASSLLVGTSANTGELFF.

This clone was seen only once. The rearrangement joins TRBV7-9 to TRBJ2-5, with a possible D match to TRBD1 (6 bases). V gave up 5 bases and J gave up 1 base, with 14 bases separating them. The CDR3 loop spans 15 amino acids. The V gene's germline CDR1 is SEHNR and CDR2 FQNEAQ (reference sequence). For the CDR3, the DNA is TGTGCCAGCAGCCGGCGGACAGACCCCCAAGAGACCCAGTACTTC. Translating it yields CASSRRTDPQETQYF.

The chain carries TRBV29-1 and TRBJ2-3; TRBD2 agrees at 13 bases. Germline CDR1 reads SQVTM; CDR2 reads ANQGSEA. With 5 bases clipped from V and 3 bases from J, the junction kept 5 bases outside the gene matches. This CDR3 has 15 residues. CDR3 sequence reads: CSVQGLAGRTDTQYF. In nucleotides, the CDR3 is TGCAGCGTTCAGGGACTAGCGGGGAGGACAGATACGCAGTATTTT.

The chain recombines TRBV5-1 with TRBJ2-1, with D possibly TRBD2 on 5 matching bases. The germline CDR1 and CDR2 sequences are SGHRS and YFSETQ. The CDR3 is 14 amino acids. The V and J ends lost 5 bases and 7 bases respectively, with 16 bases between them. CDR3 DNA: TGCGCCAGCAGGTCGGACTTCCCGGGGAATGAGCAGTTCTTC. It encodes CASRSDFPGNEQFF.

The rearrangement uses TRBV30 and TRBJ1-2; D unresolved. Germline loops: CDR1 GTSNPN, CDR2 SVGIG (reference sequence). The V end was cut by 2 bases, the J end by 2 bases, with 12 bases between. The CDR3 runs to 14 residues. The CDR3 region has the DNA TGTGCCTGGAGTCTAGAGGACTACAACTATGGCTACACCTTC. Protein sequence: CAWSLEDYNYGYTF.